This T cell receptor (beta chain) was recorded in a study of T cells expressing NK-cell markers. Study context: The study drew TCR beta repertoires from sorted CD3+CD56+NKG2C+, CD3+CD56+NKG2C- and CD3+CD56-NKG2C+ T cells. Study results and limitations: Researchers report these clonotypes also headed the CD3+CD56-NKG2C+ fraction in several donors.

TCRdb processed the 5' RACE reads again and assigns one entry to each CDR3 protein, with no DNA. This repertoire comprises 200,000 to 300,000 distinct CDR3 sequences; its ten largest clones make up roughly 4.2%. As regards this clonotype: Its antigen is currently unknown.

What was sequenced was blood T cells: a sorted CD56 or NKG2C T cell subset, CD4+ or CD8+ T cells, or bulk PBMC T cells (not recorded which). The TCR sequence derives from a woman between 18 and 70 years old in good health.

CDR3 protein: CASSRTGGRRNTQYF. J is TRBJ2-3 and V is TRBV11-3; checking the TCRdb D call of TRBD1 is not possible without DNA. Germline V gene data show CDR1 as SGHNT and CDR2 as YENEEA. This CDR3 spans 15 amino acids.